This TCR beta chain was observed in a study of OX40 agonist ivuxolimab in advanced cancers. Turning to the study itself: Eligibility rules accepted prior anti-PD-1, anti-PD-L1 or anti-CTLA-4 therapy, and 30% to 40% had some.

The study's findings and limits: The study found that CD8+ T cells averaged more expanded clones than CD4+.

Method: immunoSEQ multiplex PCR; TCRdb's copy keeps in-frame clones and lacks some. The sample has 60,000 or so clones; about nine tenths are singletons. The ends were cut back, 4 bases at V and 3 bases at J, with 13 bases in the middle. This CDR3 comprises 15 residues. In germline, CDR1 is MNHNY, CDR2 SVGAGI (reference sequence). Note on this clone: Its specificity is unknown.

The specimen comprised CD4+ or CD8+ T cells sorted from blood, sampled in a trial of the OX40 agonist ivuxolimab. This receptor was taken from an adult with an advanced solid tumor such as melanoma, head and neck, liver or kidney cancer. The chain has TRBV6-6 and TRBJ2-1, with D possibly matching TRBD1 (6 bases). The CDR3 reads CASSSLGGGYNEQFF. The CDR3 nucleotides read TGTGCCAGCAGTTCATTAGGGGGTGGCTACAATGAGCAGTTCTTC.